This T cell receptor (beta chain) stems from a study of OX40 agonist ivuxolimab in advanced cancers. About the research overall: Hepatocellular carcinoma, melanoma, renal cell or head and neck cancer affected the dose-escalation patients. Two cutaneous melanoma patients and one hepatocellular carcinoma patient, three in all, had partial responses.

With respect to this clone: The same CDR3 can be traced to other DNA sequences in this sample.

V was trimmed by 2 bases and J by 4 bases, leaving 5 bases between them. The V gene's germline CDR1 is DFQATT and CDR2 SNEGSKA (reference sequence). The length of the CDR3 is 11 residues. The table came from immunoSEQ multiplex PCR; TCRdb's copy has only in-frame clones and leaves some out. The sample has about 70,000 clones, roughly nine tenths seen once. The source material was CD4+ or CD8+ T cells sorted from blood, sampled in a trial of the OX40 agonist ivuxolimab. This receptor was identified in an adult with an advanced solid tumor such as melanoma, head and neck, liver or kidney cancer. This chain joins TRBV20-1 and TRBJ2-5, with no clear D. The CDR3 protein is CSARRGETQYF. The CDR3, as DNA: TGCAGTGCTAGAAGAGGAGAGACCCAGTACTTC.